A single sample is the source of the 26 T cell receptor beta chains below, sequenced in a study of metastatic and nonmetastatic thyroid tumors. Ahead of thyroid surgery, no patient had received treatment of any kind. Via MiXCR, TCRdb re-called the PCR reads. This table has about 49,000 clones, approximately 20% appearing once. The sequencing sample was made of blood. The receptors here all came from a female donor with papillary thyroid cancer or a benign thyroid nodule (not recorded which). Some clones in this sample may be carry-over from other donors' samples.

This clone was recorded at least ten times. The genes are TRBV6-1 and TRBJ2-5, with a possible D match to TRBD1 (6 bases). The CDR3 is 14 residues long. Trimming stripped 6 bases from V and 1 base from J, with 12 bases between. Germline CDR1 is MNHNS and CDR2 is SASEGT. CDR3 residues: CASSEDSFQETQYF. CDR3 bases: TGTGCCAGCAGCGAGGACAGTTTCCAAGAGACCCAGTACTTC.

This clone was counted between two and nine times. The rearrangement joins TRBV30 to TRBJ1-5; 7 nucleotides match TRBD1. Germline V lookup: CDR1 GTSNPN, CDR2 SVGIG (reference sequence). V shed 0 bases and J 3 bases; nucleotides not matched to a gene: 8. The CDR3 runs 16 residues. CDR3 residues: CAWSVYRTGINQPQHF. The CDR3 coding sequence is TGTGCCTGGAGTGTATACAGGACAGGAATCAATCAGCCCCAGCATTTT.

This clone showed up just a few times. The rearrangement joins TRBV10-2 to TRBJ1-3, with no clear D. The germline gives CDR1 WSHSY, CDR2 SAAADI. V was pared by 4 bases and J by 7 bases, with 14 bases between. CDR3 size: 14 residues. The CDR3 spells CASSGQASLNTIYF. The DNA of the CDR3 is TGCGCCAGCAGTGGGCAGGCCTCCTTGAACACCATATATTTT.

This clone came up a few times. A read error is possible here, since a much larger clone lies one base away. J is TRBJ2-1 and V is TRBV7-2; TRBD2 matches at 7 bases. After removal of 5 bases from V and 15 bases from J, the junction contained 10 bases not matched to a gene. This CDR3 is 12 amino acids long. The germline gives CDR1 SGHTA, CDR2 FQGNSA. CDR3 protein: CASSRPCGRGFF. The CDR3 region has the DNA TGTGCCAGCAGCCGCCCCTGCGGGAGAGGGTTCTTC. Supplemented by reference TRBV7-2 and TRBJ2-1, the full variable domain reads GAGVSQSPSNKVTEKGKDVELRCDPISGHTALYWYRQSLGQGLEFLIYFQGNSAPDKSGLPSDRFSAERTGGSVSTLTIQRTQQEDSAVYLCASSRPCGRGFFGPGTRLTVL.

This clone occurred many times. This chain's CDR3 is CASSLHPGQGASGYTF. Here the CDR3 DNA reads TGTGCCAGCAGTCTACACCCTGGACAGGGGGCATCTGGCTACACCTTC. This sequence joins TRBV28 and TRBJ1-2; 11 bases agree with TRBD1. The J segment lost 7 bases and the V segment lost 5 bases, leaving 12 bases of the junction unmatched. From germline, CDR1 is MDHEN and CDR2 SYDVKM. The CDR3 is 16 residues long.

This clone was seen ten or more times. The chain combines TRBV2 with TRBJ2-1; D remains ambiguous. Per germline, CDR1 SNHLY and CDR2 FYNNEI. The ends were cut back, 5 bases at V and 6 bases at J, with 5 bases in the middle. The CDR3 is made up of 11 amino acids. The CDR3 nucleotides read TGTGCCAGCAGTTCGATCAATGAGCAGTTCTTC. Protein product: CASSSINEQFF.

This clone occurred many times. Other DNA variants within this sample encode the same CDR3. The chain carries TRBV27 and TRBJ2-1; D possibly corresponds to TRBD1 (6 bases). Germline V gene sequence: CDR1 MNHEY, CDR2 SMNVEV (reference sequence). The CDR3 consists of 12 residues. The ends were cut back, 2 bases at V and 10 bases at J, with 9 bases in the middle. In DNA, the CDR3 is TGTGCCAGCAGTTTACCGGACAGAGAGCAGTTCTTC. Translated: CASSLPDREQFF.

Many counts were recorded for this clone. The gene calls are TRBV29-1 and TRBJ2-1; possible D gene TRBD2, 7 bases. The length of the CDR3 is 14 residues. Germline CDR1 SQVTM, CDR2 ANQGSEA. The V end lost 4 bases, the J end lost 3 bases, and 13 bases lay between the germline ends. The CDR3 loop is CSVGWGGGYNEQFF. The CDR3 bases are TGCAGCGTTGGCTGGGGGGGCGGCTACAATGAGCAGTTCTTC.

This clone appeared many times. The chain couples TRBV15 to TRBJ1-2; D not resolved. CDR1 and CDR2 from the germline V gene are LNHNV and YYDKDF (reference sequence). The CDR3 is 16 residues long. V was trimmed by 0 bases and J by 7 bases, leaving 18 bases between them. In DNA form, the CDR3 reads TGTGCCACCAGCAGAGATGTGACTGTTCGTTCGAGTGGCTACACCTTC. Protein product: CATSRDVTVRSSGYTF.

This clone was found many times. The chain uses TRBV30 and TRBJ2-7; 9 bases agree with TRBD1. This CDR3 comprises 12 residues. J gave up 4 bases and V 5 bases, and 3 bases lay outside the gene matches. CDR1 and CDR2 from the germline V gene are GTSNPN and SVGIG (reference sequence). This CDR3 is CAWGQGTYEQYF. For the CDR3, the DNA is TGTGCCTGGGGACAGGGGACTTACGAGCAGTACTTC.

In this sample, this clone turned up many times. The V and J genes are TRBV9 and TRBJ1-4; no clear D gene. This CDR3 region has 16 residues. V was pared by 0 bases and J by 7 bases, with 16 bases between. Germline loops: CDR1 SGDLS, CDR2 YYNGEE. CDR3 DNA sequence: TGTGCCAGCAGCGTAGATTCCTTCAGTATCACTGAAAAACTGTTTTTT. Residues: CASSVDSFSITEKLFF.

This clone was seen a few times. Since a much larger clone is just one base distant, this may be a read error. J is TRBJ2-7 and V is TRBV29-1; tentative D call: TRBD2 (6 bases). Trimming took 5 bases from V and 6 from J, leaving 11 bases between them. Looked up from germline, CDR1 is SQVTM and CDR2 is ANQGSEA. The CDR3 spans 11 residues. This chain's CDR3 is CSVYRGGEQYF. CDR3 sequence (DNA): TGCAGCGTTTACCGGGGAGGCGAGCAGTACTTC.

Notes on this clone: It may be a read error: a sequence one base away is much more abundant. Different DNA sequences within this sample yield the same CDR3. The genes are TRBV7-9 and TRBJ2-7; D is possibly TRBD1 (5 bases). The ends were cut back, 5 bases at V and 7 bases at J, with 21 bases in the middle. CDR1 and CDR2 from the germline V gene are SEHNR and FQNEAQ (reference sequence). The CDR3 totals 15 residues. This CDR3 reads CASSTTNSGSEEQYF. The CDR3 DNA reads TGTGCCAGCAGCACTACTAACTCAGGGTCGGAAGAGCAGTACTTC.

In this sample, this clone turned up many times. This chain uses TRBV5-4 with TRBJ1-6; 7 bases fit TRBD1. The junction had 5 bases not matched to a gene; V was cut back by 3 bases and J by 5 bases. The CDR3 spans 15 residues. Per the germline V gene, CDR1 is SGHNT and CDR2 is YYREEE (reference sequence). CDR3: CASSSGQKNNSPLHF. CDR3 DNA: TGTGCCAGCAGCTCGGGACAGAAAAATAATTCACCCCTCCACTTT.

The chain carries TRBV11-1 and TRBJ2-7; 7 bases agree with TRBD2. J lost 7 bases, V lost 5 bases, and 17 bases had no gene match. This CDR3 is 16 amino acids long. Germline values: CDR1 SGHAT, CDR2 FQDESV (reference sequence). The CDR3 region has the DNA TGTGCCAGCAGCATTTCCATGGGGACGACCGGGGGGGAGCAGTACTTC. Protein sequence: CASSISMGTTGGEQYF.

About this clone: A read error may produce the germline difference seen at one junction end. This chain uses TRBV6-1 with TRBJ2-7; 8 bases are a match to TRBD1. Germline CDR1 reads MNHNS; CDR2 reads SASEGT. CDR3 size: 16 residues. This chain's CDR3 is CASSEDAGQAFDEQNF. The CDR3 nucleotides read TGTGCCAGCAGTGAAGATGCGGGACAGGCGTTCGATGAGCAGAACTTC.

This clone appeared many times. The sample holds other DNA sequences that translate to the same CDR3. The rearrangement joins TRBV28 to TRBJ2-7; 8 bases agree with TRBD2. This CDR3 spans 14 amino acids. Germline CDR1 is MDHEN and CDR2 is SYDVKM. The junction had 10 bases not matched to a gene; V was cut back by 5 bases and J by 7 bases. This CDR3 reads CASSLGGGVGEQYF. The CDR3 DNA follows: TGTGCCAGCAGTCTCGGGGGGGGGGTTGGGGAGCAGTACTTC.

The table lists this clone with many counts. V is TRBV11-2 and J is TRBJ2-5; D ambiguous. Germline CDR1 reads SGHAT; CDR2 reads FQNNGV. The CDR3 runs 12 residues. Trimming took off 5 bases at V and 5 bases at J, with 9 bases between the two ends. CDR3 nucleotide sequence: TGTGCCAGCAGCCCAATGTTGGAGACCCAGTACTTC. This gives the protein CASSPMLETQYF.

This clone was picked up many times. The chain employs TRBV28 and TRBJ1-1; tentatively, D is TRBD1 (6 bases). The CDR3 is made up of 17 amino acids. V dropped 3 bases and J dropped 6 bases, with 23 bases sitting between them. Germline lookup yields CDR1 MDHEN and CDR2 SYDVKM. The CDR3 DNA reads as TGTGCCAGCAGTTTCCCCCCCCCCACAGGGCACCCCTCTGAAGCTTTCTTT. Its translation: CASSFPPPTGHPSEAFF.

The table lists this clone with many counts. A much larger clone differs by one base, so this may be a read error. The rearrangement uses TRBV5-6 and TRBJ1-2, with D possibly matching TRBD1 (5 bases). CDR1 SGHDT and CDR2 YYEEEE come from the germline V gene. The CDR3 length is 15 residues. V lost 4 bases to trimming and J lost 1 base, with 14 bases between them. In DNA form, the CDR3 reads TGTGCCAGCAGCCCACCCGGGGCAGTTAACTATGGCTACACCTTC. It is translated as CASSPPGAVNYGYTF.

This clone was counted at least ten times. The chain has TRBV30 and TRBJ1-4, with D tentatively TRBD1 (5 bases). The CDR3 consists of 12 residues. Trimming stripped 0 bases from V and 12 bases from J, with 11 bases between. CDR1 and CDR2 from the germline V gene are GTSNPN and SVGIG (reference sequence). The CDR3 reads CAWSVMGLELFF. The CDR3 coding sequence is TGTGCCTGGAGTGTAATGGGACTTGAACTGTTTTTT. Together with reference TRBV30 and TRBJ1-4, the CDR3 gives the full variable domain: SQTIHQWPATLVQPVGSPLSLECTVEGTSNPNLYWYRQAAGRGLQLLFYSVGIGQISSEVPQNLSASRPQDRQFILSSKKLLLSDSGFYLCAWSVMGLELFFGSGTQLSVL.

Concerning this clone: This may be a read error: a much more frequent sequence differs by one nucleotide. This sample also contains other DNA sequences that code for the same CDR3. This chain connects TRBV12-3 or TRBV12-4 to TRBJ2-3, with D possibly being TRBD1 (6 bases). Trimming left V 5 bases short and J 3 bases short, with 12 bases between. The CDR3 spans 14 residues. The chain's CDR3 is CASSTGKWTDTQYF. The DNA of the CDR3 is TGTGCCAGCAGTACAGGGAAGTGGACAGATACGCAGTATTTT.

This clone was recorded many times. V is TRBV20-1 and J is TRBJ1-4; 8 nucleotides agree with TRBD1. Germline V gives CDR1 DFQATT, CDR2 SNEGSKA (reference sequence). This CDR3 contains 13 residues. Losses at the gene ends were 6 bases for V and 11 bases for J; bases not matched to a gene: 11. The CDR3 bases are TGCAGTGCCTCGACAGGGGAAGTAAAGAAACTGTTTTTT. Translating gives CSASTGEVKKLFF.

This clone was recorded at least ten times. The chain recombines TRBV10-3 with TRBJ2-1, with D possibly TRBD1 on 5 matching bases. Trimming cost V 6 bases and J 2 bases, with 17 bases left between them. CDR1 ENHRY and CDR2 SYGVKD come from the germline V gene. This CDR3 contains 16 residues. The CDR3 region is CAISSRTQGAYNEQFF. As DNA, the CDR3 is TGTGCCATCAGCAGTCGGACCCAAGGGGCCTACAATGAGCAGTTCTTC.

In this sample, this clone turned up many times. V usage is TRBV5-5 and J usage is TRBJ2-5; D assignment may be TRBD1 or TRBD2 (6 bases each). CDR1 SGHKS and CDR2 YYEKEE come from the germline V gene (reference sequence). This CDR3 spans 18 amino acids. V was clipped by 7 bases and J by 1 base, with 26 bases between them. The chain's CDR3 is CASRPGAREGQLQETQYF. The CDR3 region has the DNA TGTGCCAGCCGGCCAGGGGCGCGGGAAGGCCAACTCCAAGAGACCCAGTACTTC.

The chain employs TRBV19 and TRBJ2-3; D call uncertain. Germline CDR1 reads LNHDA; CDR2 reads SQIVND (reference sequence). CDR3 size: 13 residues. With 5 bases removed from V and 1 base from J, the gap between germline ends came to 7 bases. Written as DNA, the CDR3 is TGTGCCAGTAGTCTGGGTGGCACAGATACGCAGTATTTT. Protein product: CASSLGGTDTQYF.